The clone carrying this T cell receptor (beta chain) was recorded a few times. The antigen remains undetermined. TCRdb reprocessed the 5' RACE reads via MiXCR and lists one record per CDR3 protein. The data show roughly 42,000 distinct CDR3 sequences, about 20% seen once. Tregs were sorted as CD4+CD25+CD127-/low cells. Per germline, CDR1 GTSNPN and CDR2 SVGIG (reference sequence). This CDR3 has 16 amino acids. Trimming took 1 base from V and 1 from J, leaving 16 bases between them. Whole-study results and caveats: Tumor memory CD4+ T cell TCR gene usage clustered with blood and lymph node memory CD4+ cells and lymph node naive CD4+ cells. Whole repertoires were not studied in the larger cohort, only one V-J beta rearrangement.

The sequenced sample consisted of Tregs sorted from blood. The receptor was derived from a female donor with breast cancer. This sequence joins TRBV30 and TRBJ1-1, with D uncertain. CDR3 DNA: TGTGCCTGGAGTGACCCCGGGGAGAGGCCGAACACTGAAGCTTTCTTT. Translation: CAWSDPGERPNTEAFF. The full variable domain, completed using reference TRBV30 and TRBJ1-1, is SQTIHQWPATLVQPVGSPLSLECTVEGTSNPNLYWYRQAAGRGLQLLFYSVGIGQISSEVPQNLSASRPQDRQFILSSKKLLLSDSGFYLCAWSDPGERPNTEAFFGQGTRLTVV.